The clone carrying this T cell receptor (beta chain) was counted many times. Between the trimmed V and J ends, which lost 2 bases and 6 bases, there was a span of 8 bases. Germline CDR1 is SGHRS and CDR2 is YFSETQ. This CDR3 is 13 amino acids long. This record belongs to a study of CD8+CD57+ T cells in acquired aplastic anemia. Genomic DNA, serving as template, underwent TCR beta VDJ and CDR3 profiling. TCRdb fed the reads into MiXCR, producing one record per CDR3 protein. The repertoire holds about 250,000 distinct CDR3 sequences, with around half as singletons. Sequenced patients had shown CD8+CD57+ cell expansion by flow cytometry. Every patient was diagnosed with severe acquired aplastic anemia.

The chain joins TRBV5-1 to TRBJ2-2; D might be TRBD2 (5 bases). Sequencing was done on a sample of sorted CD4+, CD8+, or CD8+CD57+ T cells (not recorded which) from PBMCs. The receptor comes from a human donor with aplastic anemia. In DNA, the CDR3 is TGCGCCAGCAGCTTACCGGACTCCGGGGAGCTGTTTTTT. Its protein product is CASSLPDSGELFF. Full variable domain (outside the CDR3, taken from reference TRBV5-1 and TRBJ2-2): KAGVTQTPRYLIKTRGQQVTLSCSPISGHRSVSWYQQTPGQGLQFLFEYFSETQRNKGNFPGRFSGRQFSNSRSEMNVSTLELGDSALYLCASSLPDSGELFFGEGSRLTVL.